Listed here are 8 T cell receptor beta chains from one sample, sequenced in a study of T cell responses to AZD1222 COVID-19 vaccine. Data came from immunoSEQ multiplex PCR; TCRdb stores just in-frame clones and leaves some out. The table shows 100,000 to 130,000 clones, with around 84% occurring only once. The sample consisted of peripheral blood, taken on day 0 of AZD1222 vaccination. Receptors were obtained from an adult in good health.

This chain links TRBV30 with TRBJ1-1, with D maybe TRBD1 (6 bases). The germline gives CDR1 GTSNPN, CDR2 SVGIG (reference sequence). The CDR3 is 18 residues long. Trimming stripped 0 bases from V and 0 bases from J, with 20 bases between. CDR3 protein: CAWSVRLWGRGMNTEAFF. The CDR3 bases are TGTGCCTGGAGTGTAAGGCTGTGGGGGCGGGGGATGAACACTGAAGCTTTCTTT.

This chain links TRBV7-2 with TRBJ2-1; TRBD1 matches 7 bases. Per germline, CDR1 SGHTA and CDR2 FQGNSA. V shed 7 bases and J 2 bases; nucleotides not matched to a gene: 5. This CDR3 spans 14 amino acids. The DNA for the CDR3 is TGTGCCAGCAAAAACAGGGGAACCTACAATGAGCAGTTCTTC. Amino acid sequence: CASKNRGTYNEQFF. The complete variable domain, with remaining parts taken from reference TRBV7-2 and TRBJ2-1, reads GAGVSQSPSNKVTEKGKDVELRCDPISGHTALYWYRQSLGQGLEFLIYFQGNSAPDKSGLPSDRFSAERTGGSVSTLTIQRTQQEDSAVYLCASKNRGTYNEQFFGPGTRLTVL.

The rearrangement uses TRBV28 and TRBJ2-1; D may be TRBD2 (7 bases). Germline V gives CDR1 MDHEN, CDR2 SYDVKM. The CDR3 length is 14 residues. V lost 6 bases and J lost 3, with 12 bases in between. CDR3 in amino acids: CASRVRGGYNEQFF. The CDR3, as DNA: TGTGCCAGCAGGGTGAGGGGGGGCTACAATGAGCAGTTCTTC.

The rearrangement uses TRBV19 and TRBJ1-6; the D gene is possibly TRBD1 (6 bases). Trimming took 9 bases from V and 7 from J, leaving 22 bases between them. The CDR3 is 16 residues long. Germline CDR1 reads LNHDA; CDR2 reads SQIVND (reference sequence). CDR3 coding DNA: TGTGCCAGCAGCACTGGGGGGGGGCAGGTGAATTCACCCCTCCACTTT. Protein sequence: CASSTGGGQVNSPLHF.

J is TRBJ1-3 and V is TRBV10-1; D not resolved. The CDR3 length is 14 residues. V lost 3 bases and J 0 bases, leaving 6 bases between the germline ends. Germline CDR1 is WNHNN and CDR2 is SYGVQD (reference sequence). The CDR3 nucleotides read TGCGCCAGCAGTGATGGATTCTCTGGAAACACCATATATTTT. It translates to CASSDGFSGNTIYF.

V gene TRBV10-1 combines with J gene TRBJ2-7; D ambiguous. This CDR3 region has 14 residues. Trimming took off 5 bases at V and 4 bases at J, with 15 bases between the two ends. Germline V gives CDR1 WNHNN, CDR2 SYGVQD (reference sequence). This CDR3 is CASSTTAWGYEQYF. The CDR3 nucleotides read TGCGCCAGCAGTACTACAGCATGGGGATACGAGCAGTACTTC.

This clone showed up just once. The chain uses TRBV6-1 and TRBJ2-7, with D possibly being TRBD2 (5 bases). Germline CDR1 reads MNHNS; CDR2 reads SASEGT. Trimming shortened V by 3 bases and J by 1 base, and 10 bases separated the two germline ends. The CDR3 loop spans 14 amino acids. The CDR3 DNA is TGTGCCAGCAGTGATGGACGGGGATCCTACGAGCAGTACTTC. Protein product: CASSDGRGSYEQYF.

The chain is built from TRBV7-2 and TRBJ1-5; D remains ambiguous. Looked up from germline, CDR1 is SGHTA and CDR2 is FQGNSA. Between the trimmed V and J ends, which lost 0 bases and 3 bases, there was a span of 12 bases. This CDR3 has 16 residues. CDR3 protein: CASSLASRWNNQPQHF. For the CDR3, the DNA is TGTGCCAGCAGCTTAGCCTCGAGGTGGAACAATCAGCCCCAGCATTTT.